Detailed here is one TCR beta chain. The antigen remains unidentified. The data derive from a study of T-cell memory formation after mild COVID-19. Study-wide results and caveats: The finding that pre-infection memory included some responding clones suggested that cross-reactive memory joined. The study found contracting CD4+ clones mainly in CM and EM and contracting CD8+ clones in EMRA.

TCRdb reanalysed the 5' RACE reads using MiXCR and keeps one entry per CDR3 protein. The table includes 350,000 to 500,000 distinct CDR3 sequences, roughly 18% detected once. V shed 6 bases and J shed 0 bases, with 9 bases lying between them. The CDR3 is 14 residues long. From germline, CDR1 is SGHTA and CDR2 FQGNSA. The sequence came from a man in his late teens or twenties who had mild COVID-19 (a few samples of this study predate the infection). Cell type and time point are not known. The sample comprised PBMCs or a T cell subset sorted from them (not recorded which). This chain links TRBV7-2 with TRBJ2-1; D ambiguous. As DNA, the CDR3 is TGTGCCAGCAGGCGGTACGCCTCCTACAATGAGCAGTTCTTC. This codes for CASRRYASYNEQFF.